Listed below are T cell receptor beta chains from one sample, sequenced in a study of T cell responses to AZD1222 COVID-19 vaccine. Profiling relied on immunoSEQ multiplex PCR, and the TCRdb table lists in-frame clones only, not all of them. The data show about 45,000 clones, around four fifths seen once. The sample here was peripheral blood, taken 28 days after the second AZD1222 dose. These receptors originate from an adult who received the AZD1222 COVID-19 vaccine. Each CDR3 is given with its conserved first and last residue. D genes are given only for firm matches. Clone size appears in some rows only: once, few, many, or a class for an expanded clone.

cdr3_length	v_call	d_call	clone_size	j_call	cdr3_nt	cdr3_aa
16	TRBV5-8	-	-	TRBJ2-1	TGTGCCAGCGGCCAGGCAAGGGCAGGGAGAGGGAATGAGCAGTTCTTC	CASGQARAGRGNEQFF
11	TRBV10-3	-	once	TRBJ2-5	TGTGCCGGGGAGGCAGCGGGGACCCAGTACTTC	CAGEAAGTQYF
16	TRBV27	-	-	TRBJ1-2	TGTGCCAGCAGTCCCCGAGGGTCCAGGGGTAACTATGGCTACACCTTC	CASSPRGSRGNYGYTF
12	TRBV5-6	-	once	TRBJ2-5	TGTGCCAGCAGCGTACTTCCGGAGACCCAGTACTTC	CASSVLPETQYF
14	TRBV9	-	-	TRBJ1-1	TGTGCCAGCAGCGTAGGCGGGACGAAGACTGAAGCTTTCTTT	CASSVGGTKTEAFF
11	TRBV11-2	-	-	TRBJ1-1	TGTGCCAGCAGCTTGGACACTGAAGCTTTCTTT	CASSLDTEAFF
12	TRBV7-2	-	-	TRBJ2-5	TGTGCCAGCAGTACGGGGGGCGGGACCCAGTACTTC	CASSTGGGTQYF
15	TRBV5-4	-	-	TRBJ1-6	TGTGCCAGCAGCTTGGGCGCAGGTGCCAGTTCACCCCTCCACTTT	CASSLGAGASSPLHF
16	TRBV28	TRBD1	-	TRBJ1-4	TGTGCCAGCAGTTTATACGCCGGGACAGGGGCCGAAAAACTGTTTTTT	CASSLYAGTGAEKLFF
13	TRBV2	-	-	TRBJ2-1	TGTGCCAGCAAACGGCAAAACTACAATGAGCAGTTCTTC	CASKRQNYNEQFF
17	TRBV3-1/TRBV3-2	-	-	TRBJ2-7	TGTGCCAGCAGCCAAGATACCCCCTTCACAGGTGCCCACGAGCAGTACTTC	CASSQDTPFTGAHEQYF
13	TRBV19	-	once	TRBJ2-7	TGTGCCAGTAGTACCGAGGACGGTTACGAGCAGTACTTC	CASSTEDGYEQYF
15	TRBV3-1/TRBV3-2	-	-	TRBJ1-3	TGTGCCAGCAGCCCGGCCCGAAACCTTGGGAACACCATATATTTT	CASSPARNLGNTIYF
19	TRBV10-1	-	-	TRBJ2-4	TGCGCCAGCAGCCCATTCAGTGGACCCCCCGATCGTGCCAAAAACATTCAGTACTTC	CASSPFSGPPDRAKNIQYF
13	TRBV10-3	-	-	TRBJ1-1	TGTGCCATCTCGGACGCAATGAACACTGAAGCTTTCTTT	CAISDAMNTEAFF
13	TRBV3-1/TRBV3-2	TRBD1	-	TRBJ1-2	TGTGCCAGCAGCCAAGTGGACAGGGATGGCTACACCTTC	CASSQVDRDGYTF
16	TRBV3-1/TRBV3-2	-	-	TRBJ1-3	TGTGCCAGCAGCCAAGAAGACCGGACCCCGGGAAACACCATATATTTT	CASSQEDRTPGNTIYF
13	TRBV27	-	-	TRBJ1-1	TGTGCCAGCAGCGGCGGCAGGGTGACTGAAGCTTTCTTT	CASSGGRVTEAFF
13	TRBV10-1	-	-	TRBJ1-1	TGCGCCAGCAGAACAGGGAAGGGCACTGAAGCTTTCTTT	CASRTGKGTEAFF
17	TRBV25-1	TRBD1	-	TRBJ2-1	TGTGCCAGCAGTCCCCCGGCCGGCAGGGGGTATTCCAATGAGCAGTTCTTC	CASSPPAGRGYSNEQFF
14	TRBV28	TRBD1	-	TRBJ1-4	TGTGCCAGCAGTTCGACAGGGATGGTTGAAAAACTGTTTTTT	CASSSTGMVEKLFF
15	TRBV9	-	once	TRBJ1-5	TGTGCCAGCAGCCTAGAGGACAGTAGCAATCAGCCCCAGCATTTT	CASSLEDSSNQPQHF
14	TRBV7-9	-	-	TRBJ1-2	TGTGCCAGCAGCTTAGTTGGGGAATTGAAGGGCTACACCTTC	CASSLVGELKGYTF
13	TRBV12-3/TRBV12-4	-	-	TRBJ1-2	TGTGCCAGCAGTCCTGAGGGGGGGTATGGCTACACCTTC	CASSPEGGYGYTF
15	TRBV29-1	-	-	TRBJ1-3	TGCAGCGTTGCGGGCAGTGCGGAGTTCGGAAACACCATATATTTT	CSVAGSAEFGNTIYF
14	TRBV10-3	TRBD2	-	TRBJ2-1	TGTGCCATCAGTGCCGGGACTAGCGGGCAGGAGCAGTTCTTC	CAISAGTSGQEQFF
11	TRBV20-1	-	-	TRBJ2-7	TGCAGTGCCCCGAGCTCCTACGAGCAGTACTTC	CSAPSSYEQYF
13	TRBV5-1	-	-	TRBJ1-2	TGCGCCAGCAGCTTGAGTCAGAACTATGGCTACACCTTC	CASSLSQNYGYTF
14	TRBV7-7	-	-	TRBJ1-3	TGTGCTAGCAGCTTAGCGGGGGCTGGAAACACCATATATTTT	CASSLAGAGNTIYF
18	TRBV13	TRBD1	few	TRBJ1-6	TGTGCCAGCAGCATGCGACAGGGATTGAGCTCCTATAATTCACCCCTCCACTTT	CASSMRQGLSSYNSPLHF
17	TRBV25-1	TRBD2	-	TRBJ2-5	TGTGCCAGCAGTGAACAATCCCGGTTAGCGGGGGGAGAGACCCAGTACTTC	CASSEQSRLAGGETQYF
15	TRBV6-6	-	-	TRBJ1-5	TGTGCCAGCAGAACTGGACTCAATAGCAATCAGCCCCAGCATTTT	CASRTGLNSNQPQHF
14	TRBV30	-	few	TRBJ1-2	TGTGCCTGGATTCGAGTACCCACTTACTATGGCTACACCTTC	CAWIRVPTYYGYTF
16	TRBV5-1	TRBD1	-	TRBJ2-3	TGCGCCAGCAGCTTGGAGACAGGGGGCGCATCAGATACGCAGTATTTT	CASSLETGGASDTQYF
17	TRBV10-2	-	-	TRBJ2-4	TGCGCCAGCAGTGAACCTGCCGGGCTCAGAGCCCCCGACATTCAGTACTTC	CASSEPAGLRAPDIQYF